The sequence of this T cell receptor beta chain was determined in a study of T-cell reconstitution after alpha-beta-depleted transplantation in children. Overall study findings and caveats: At one year after transplant, newly produced T cells mostly accounted for T-cell counts and diversity. At day 60, the high TCRbeta diversity found in some patients originated from recipient T cells and thymic progenitors that had survived. The origin of alpha-beta T cells about two months after transplant was reportedly several hundred expanded graft clones.

This clonotype occurred many times. Its specificity is not known. Unique molecular identifiers were used in preparing the TCRbeta library. One entry per CDR3 protein, called by TCRdb with MiXCR from the PCR reads. The table includes approximately 240,000 distinct CDR3 sequences, about a tenth detected once. Trimming removed 7 bases at V and 5 bases at J, with 14 bases between. CDR3 size: 13 residues. Germline CDR1 and CDR2: SGHTA and FQGNSA. V usage is TRBV7-2 and J usage is TRBJ1-1; TRBD1 is a possible D gene (5 bases). The sequence came from a child under two years old with acute myeloid leukemia, due to receive a stem cell transplant. The sequencing used PBMCs, collected before TCRalphabeta/CD19-depleted stem cell transplant. CDR3: CASISDWGTEAFF. In DNA, the CDR3 is TGTGCCAGCATCTCCGACTGGGGGACTGAAGCTTTCTTT.